Listed below are T cell receptor beta chains from one sample, sequenced in a study of CD8 T cells in Susac syndrome. TCRdb processed the immunoSEQ multiplex PCR reads anew with MiXCR; each CDR3 protein has one entry. The data show about 150,000 distinct CDR3 sequences, roughly 95% seen once. Specimen: CD8+ T cells from PBMCs. The receptors derive from a human donor with multiple sclerosis. The CDR3 runs from the conserved cysteine through the conserved F or W. The D gene is left open where the match is weak. Clone size appears in some rows only: once, few, many, or a class for an expanded clone.

>-|-|TRBJ2-6|TRBV20-1
TGCAGTGCTAGTTGGCCTGGGGCCAACGTCCTGACTTTC
CSASWPGANVLTF
>-|-|TRBJ1-5|TRBV7-9
TGTGCCAGCAGCTCCACAGGGCCCTATCAGCCCCAGCATTTT
CASSSTGPYQPQHF
>TRBD1|once|TRBJ2-5|TRBV6-5
TGTGCCAGCAGTTATACAGGGGGCACCCAAGAGACCCAGTACTTC
CASSYTGGTQETQYF
>TRBD1|-|TRBJ1-6|TRBV7-9
TGTGCCAGCAGGTTGGACAGGGGCATGGAGACGGCCCTCCACTTT
CASRLDRGMETALHF
>TRBD1|few|TRBJ2-5|TRBV15
TGTGCCACCAGCCGGGACAGGGGGGGCCAAGAGACCCAGTACTTC
CATSRDRGGQETQYF
>-|-|TRBJ2-3|TRBV7-3
TGTGCCAGCAGCTTAGGGCAGAATACGCAGTATTTT
CASSLGQNTQYF
>-|-|TRBJ2-5|TRBV27
TGTGCCAGCAAGGGGGGGGAGACCCAGTACTTC
CASKGGETQYF
>-|-|TRBJ2-1|TRBV20-1
TGCAGTGCCCGTTTGACTAGTGAGCAGTTCTTC
CSARLTSEQFF
>TRBD1|-|TRBJ1-6|TRBV7-9
TGTGCCAGCAGCCTGGGACAGGGGGCGAATTCACCCCTCCACTTT
CASSLGQGANSPLHF
>-|once|TRBJ2-1|TRBV4-1
TGCGCCAGCAGCCAAGATTTGGGAGGGGGGAATGAGCAGTTCTTC
CASSQDLGGGNEQFF
>-|once|TRBJ2-2|TRBV30
TGTGCCTTTGAACAACAGACTAACACCGGGGAGCTGTTTTTT
CAFEQQTNTGELFF
>-|-|TRBJ1-3|TRBV29-1
TGCAGCGTTGAAGTGTGGACGGCCTCTGGAAACACCATATATTTT
CSVEVWTASGNTIYF
>-|-|TRBJ2-3|TRBV6-1
TGTGCCAGCATCCCGTATTCGTCCCTAAGAGATACGCAGTATTTT
CASIPYSSLRDTQYF
>-|once|TRBJ1-1|TRBV13
TGTGCCAGCAGCTTAGGCCCCCTGGACACTGAAGCTTTCTTT
CASSLGPLDTEAFF
>-|once|TRBJ2-5|TRBV20-1
TGCAGTGCCGGGAATTTCCTTCGAGAGACCCAGTACTTC
CSAGNFLRETQYF
>-|-|TRBJ2-2|TRBV29-1
TGCAGCGTCCAAGTCGCGGGGGCAATCACCGGGGAGCTGTTTTTT
CSVQVAGAITGELFF
>-|-|TRBJ1-1|TRBV7-9
TGTGCCAGCACCAAGACAGAGCTGAACACTGAAGCTTTCTTT
CASTKTELNTEAFF
>-|once|TRBJ2-3|TRBV9
TGTGCCAGCAGCCCAACCGGCTTTAGCACAGATACGCAGTATTTT
CASSPTGFSTDTQYF
>-|-|TRBJ2-3|TRBV7-6
TGTGCCAGCAGCCCCAGGGTAAAGCAGTATTTT
CASSPRVKQYF
>TRBD2|-|TRBJ2-1|TRBV3-1
TGTGCCAGCAGCCCTATCGGGGGAGGGTACAATGAGCAGTTGTTC
CASSPIGGGYNEQLF
>-|-|TRBJ2-1|TRBV7-3
TGTGCCAGCACAGGCCCGGGGAATGAGCAGTTCTTC
CASTGPGNEQFF
>TRBD2|-|TRBJ2-5|TRBV7-6
TGTGCCAGCAGCTTAGATCGGGGGGGCGTTCGGGAGACCCAGTACTTC
CASSLDRGGVRETQYF
>-|few|TRBJ2-2|TRBV29-1
TGCAGCGTAGGGGACTGGACCGGGGAGCTGTTTTTT
CSVGDWTGELFF
>TRBD2|once|TRBJ2-1|TRBV20-1
TGCAGTGCTAGTACTAGCGGGTATAACAATGAGCAGTTCTTC
CSASTSGYNNEQFF
>-|-|TRBJ2-1|TRBV27
TGTGCCAGCAGTTACCTTCCAGCGCGCGAGCAGTTCTTC
CASSYLPAREQFF
>-|-|TRBJ1-2|TRBV5-1
TGCGCCAGCCGGACGACTGACGGAAGCTATGGCTACACCTTC
CASRTTDGSYGYTF
>-|-|TRBJ1-3|TRBV30
TGTGCCTGGAGCGGACAGAACGGAAACACCATATATTTT
CAWSGQNGNTIYF
>-|-|TRBJ1-1|TRBV12-3/TRBV12-4
TGTGCCAGCAGAGTGGACGGCCTGAACACTGAAGCTTTCTTT
CASRVDGLNTEAFF
>-|once|TRBJ2-7|TRBV27
TGTGCCAGCAGCTATGGGACGGATAGCTCCTACGAGCAGTACTTC
CASSYGTDSSYEQYF
>TRBD1|-|TRBJ1-2|TRBV4-1
TGCGCCAGCAGCGTTCCGGGACAGGGCATTAGGGTCTATGGCTACACCTTC
CASSVPGQGIRVYGYTF
>-|-|TRBJ2-7|TRBV13
TGTGCCAGCAGTCCCGGACTCCCCTACGAGCAGTACTTC
CASSPGLPYEQYF
>TRBD1|-|TRBJ2-5|TRBV7-9
TGTGCCAGCAGCTCCCTCCCGACAGGGGGCGAGGAGACCCAGTACTTC
CASSSLPTGGEETQYF
>-|-|TRBJ2-1|TRBV27
TGTGCCAGCAGTCTTTACGCGAGCTCCTACAATGAGCAGTTCTTC
CASSLYASSYNEQFF
>TRBD1|-|TRBJ2-7|TRBV30
TGTGCCTGGGCCGGGACAGGTTACTACGAGCAGTACTTC
CAWAGTGYYEQYF
>-|-|TRBJ1-2|TRBV4-1
TGCGCCAGCAGCCCGGGGGCGCGAGGCTATGGCTACACCTTC
CASSPGARGYGYTF
>-|-|TRBJ1-2|TRBV9
TGTGCCAGCAGCGTAGCGGCGTTAACCCACTATGGCTACACCTTC
CASSVAALTHYGYTF
>TRBD1|-|TRBJ1-2|TRBV7-9
TGTGCCAGCAGCCAAGGCGGGACAGCCGAGTATGGCTACACCTTC
CASSQGGTAEYGYTF
>-|-|TRBJ2-5|TRBV29-1
TGCAGCGTTGAAGAACTAGGAGGACGAGAGACCCAGTACTTC
CSVEELGGRETQYF
>-|-|TRBJ2-7|TRBV24-1
TGTGCCACCAGTGATTTTAGCGCCCAACGGGGGCAGTACTTC
CATSDFSAQRGQYF
>-|-|TRBJ1-1|TRBV29-1
TGCAGCGTGGGACGGGACGGCGGGGCTGAAGCTTTCTTT
CSVGRDGGAEAFF
>TRBD1|-|TRBJ1-3|TRBV29-1
TGCAGCGTATCCGGGACAGGGGGCTCTGACACCATATATTTT
CSVSGTGGSDTIYF
>-|-|TRBJ2-2|TRBV29-1
TGCAGCGTTGAACTTCCGAACACCGGGGAGCTGTTTTTT
CSVELPNTGELFF
>-|-|TRBJ1-1|TRBV12-3/TRBV12-4
TGTGCCAGCAGTCCAACCCAGCAGACTGAAGCTTTCTTT
CASSPTQQTEAFF
>-|-|TRBJ1-4|TRBV25-1
TGTGCCAGCACGGACTTTGGGGAAAAACTGTTTTTT
CASTDFGEKLFF
>-|few|TRBJ2-7|TRBV20-1
TGCAGTGCTAGAGTAGGGGACACCGACCACGAGCAGTACTTC
CSARVGDTDHEQYF
>TRBD1|-|TRBJ1-2|TRBV30
TGTGCCTGGAGTACCCCATTTGACAGGGCTAACTATGGCTACACCTTC
CAWSTPFDRANYGYTF
>-|-|TRBJ1-4|TRBV15
TGTACCACCAGCAGCTCGGTGAGGGCCGATGAAAAACTGTTTTTT
CTTSSSVRADEKLFF
>TRBD1|-|TRBJ1-5|TRBV7-9
TGTGCCGTAACAGGGGGAAGCAATCAGCCCCAGCATTTT
CAVTGGSNQPQHF
>-|-|TRBJ2-5|TRBV9
TGTGCCAGCAGCGCGGACATGGGGGAGACCCAGTACTTC
CASSADMGETQYF
>-|-|TRBJ1-5|TRBV12-3/TRBV12-4
TGTGCCAGCGGGGCAGCGTTTAATCAGCCCCAGCATTTT
CASGAAFNQPQHF